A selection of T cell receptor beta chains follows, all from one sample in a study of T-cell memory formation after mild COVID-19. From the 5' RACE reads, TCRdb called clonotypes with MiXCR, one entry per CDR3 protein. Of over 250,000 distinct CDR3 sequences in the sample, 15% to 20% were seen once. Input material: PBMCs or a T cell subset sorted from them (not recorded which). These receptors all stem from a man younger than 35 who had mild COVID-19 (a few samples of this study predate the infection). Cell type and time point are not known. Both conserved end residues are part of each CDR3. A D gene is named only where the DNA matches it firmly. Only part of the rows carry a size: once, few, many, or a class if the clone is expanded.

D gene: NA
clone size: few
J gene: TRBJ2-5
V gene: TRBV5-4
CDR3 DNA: TGTGCCAGCAGCTCGGGGGGCGCATCTGAAGAGACCCAGTACTTC
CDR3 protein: CASSSGGASEETQYF

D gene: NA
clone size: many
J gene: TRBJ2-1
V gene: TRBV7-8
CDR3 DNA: TGTGCCAGCAGCTTAGCAGTCTCACACAATGAGCAGTTCTTC
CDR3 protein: CASSLAVSHNEQFF

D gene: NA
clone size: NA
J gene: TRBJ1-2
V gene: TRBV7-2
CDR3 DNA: TGTGCCAGCAGCCCCGGCGGGGGGGAAAGCTATGGCTACACCTTC
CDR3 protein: CASSPGGGESYGYTF

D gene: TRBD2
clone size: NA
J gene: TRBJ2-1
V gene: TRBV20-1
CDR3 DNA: TGCAGTGCTCAGGCGCGACTAGCGCTCGAGCAGTTCTTC
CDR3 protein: CSAQARLALEQFF

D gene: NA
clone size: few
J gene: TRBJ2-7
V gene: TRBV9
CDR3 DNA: TGTGCCAGCACGCCCCGTTCAAGCTTCATATACTTC
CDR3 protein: CASTPRSSFIYF

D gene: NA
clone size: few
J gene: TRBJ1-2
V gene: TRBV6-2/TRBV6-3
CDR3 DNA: TGTGCCAGCAGACTGACAGGCGGGCACAACTATGGCTACACCTTC
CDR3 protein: CASRLTGGHNYGYTF

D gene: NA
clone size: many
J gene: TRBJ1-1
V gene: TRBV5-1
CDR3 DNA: TGCGCCAGCAGCTTGGTTCGTTCCACTGAAGCTTTCTTT
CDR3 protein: CASSLVRSTEAFF

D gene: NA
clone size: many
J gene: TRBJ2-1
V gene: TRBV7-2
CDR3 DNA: TGTGCCAGCAGCTTAGAAGTGGGTCGGTACAATGAGCAGTTCTTC
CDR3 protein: CASSLEVGRYNEQFF

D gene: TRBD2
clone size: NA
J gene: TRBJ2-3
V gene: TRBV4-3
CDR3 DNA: TGCGCCAGCAGCCAAGGCAATAGCGGGAACACAGATACGCAGTATTTT
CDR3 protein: CASSQGNSGNTDTQYF

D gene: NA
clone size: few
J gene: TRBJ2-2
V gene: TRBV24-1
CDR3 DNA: TGTGCCACCAGTGAACCCCAGGGATCCGGGGAGCTGTTTTTT
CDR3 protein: CATSEPQGSGELFF

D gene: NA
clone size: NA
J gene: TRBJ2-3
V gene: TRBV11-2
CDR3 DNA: TGTGCCAGCAGCTTAGAGTCGGGGTACACAGATACGCAGTATTTT
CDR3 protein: CASSLESGYTDTQYF

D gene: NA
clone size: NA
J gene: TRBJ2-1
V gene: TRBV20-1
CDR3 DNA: TGCAGTGCTAGAGATTCAAGCTCCTACAATGAGCAGTTCTTC
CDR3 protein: CSARDSSSYNEQFF

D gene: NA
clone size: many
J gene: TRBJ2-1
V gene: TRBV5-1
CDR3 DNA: TGCGCCAGCAGCTTTGAGAAGGGGTACAATGAGCAGTTCTTC
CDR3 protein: CASSFEKGYNEQFF

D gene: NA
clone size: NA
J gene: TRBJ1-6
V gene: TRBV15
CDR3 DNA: TGTGCCACCAGCAGAGATGAACAGGACCTCCACTTT
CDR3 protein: CATSRDEQDLHF

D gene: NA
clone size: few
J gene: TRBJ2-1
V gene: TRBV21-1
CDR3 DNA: TGTGCCGGCCGACAGGGAAGGGATGAGCAGTTCTTC
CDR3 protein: CAGRQGRDEQFF

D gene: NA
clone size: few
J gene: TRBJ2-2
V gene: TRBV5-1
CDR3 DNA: TGCGCCAGCAGCGGGACGGCGAACACCGGGGAGCTGTTTTTT
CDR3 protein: CASSGTANTGELFF

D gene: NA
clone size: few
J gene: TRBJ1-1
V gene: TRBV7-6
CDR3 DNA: TGTGCCAGCAGCTTTATCGGTGGAATGAACACTGAAGCTTTCTTT
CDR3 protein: CASSFIGGMNTEAFF

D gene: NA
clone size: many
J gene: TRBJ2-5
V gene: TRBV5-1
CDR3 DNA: TGCGCCAGCAGCTTGGGATCGGATGAGACCCAGTACTTC
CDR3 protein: CASSLGSDETQYF

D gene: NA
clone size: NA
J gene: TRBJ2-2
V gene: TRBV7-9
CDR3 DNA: TGTGCCAGCAGCTCCCTAGTGGCCCCGCGGCCGGACACCGGGGAGCTGTTTTTT
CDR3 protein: CASSSLVAPRPDTGELFF

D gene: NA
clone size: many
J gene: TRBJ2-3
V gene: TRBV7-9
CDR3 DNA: TGTGCCAGCAGCTTAGAAGGTACCAGCTTAGATACGCAGTATTTT
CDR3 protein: CASSLEGTSLDTQYF

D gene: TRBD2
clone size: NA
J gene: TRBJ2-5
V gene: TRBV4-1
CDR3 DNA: TGCGCCAGCAGCCAAGATCAGGCGGAGGTACTGGGACTAGCGGGAAAGACCCAGTACTTC
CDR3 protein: CASSQDQAEVLGLAGKTQYF

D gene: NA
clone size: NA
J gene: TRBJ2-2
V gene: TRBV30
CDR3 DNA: TGTGCCTGTCGGCGGGACTCCGGGGAGCTGTTTTTT
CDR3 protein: CACRRDSGELFF

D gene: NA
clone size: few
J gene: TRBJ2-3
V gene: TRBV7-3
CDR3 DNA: TGTGCCAGCAGCTTAACTCCCAGCGGTAGCACAGATACGCAGTATTTT
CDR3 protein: CASSLTPSGSTDTQYF

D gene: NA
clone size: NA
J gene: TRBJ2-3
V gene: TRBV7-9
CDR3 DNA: TGTGCCAGCGGAGTCCCAGGGTGGGATGGTACGCAGTATTTT
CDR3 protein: CASGVPGWDGTQYF

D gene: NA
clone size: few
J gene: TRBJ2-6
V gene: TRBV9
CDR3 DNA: TGTGCCAGCAGCGCCCCCTCTGGGGCCAACGTCCTGACTTTC
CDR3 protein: CASSAPSGANVLTF

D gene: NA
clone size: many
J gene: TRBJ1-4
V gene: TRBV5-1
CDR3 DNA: TGCGCCAGCAGCCCCGGTGGAAGAAATGAAAAACTGTTTTTT
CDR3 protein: CASSPGGRNEKLFF

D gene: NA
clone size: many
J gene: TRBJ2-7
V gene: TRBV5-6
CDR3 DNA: TGTGCCAGCAGCTTTCGGGGGGCCGAGCAGTACTTC
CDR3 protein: CASSFRGAEQYF

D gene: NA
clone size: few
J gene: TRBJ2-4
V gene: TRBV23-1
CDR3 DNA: TGCGCCAGCAGTCAATCGACAGGGGAGGGCATTCAGTACTTC
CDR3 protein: CASSQSTGEGIQYF

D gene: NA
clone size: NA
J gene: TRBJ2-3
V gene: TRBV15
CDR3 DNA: TGTGCCACCAGCACAGGACTGGGCGATACGCAGTATTTT
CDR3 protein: CATSTGLGDTQYF

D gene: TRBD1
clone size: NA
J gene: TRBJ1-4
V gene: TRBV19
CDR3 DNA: TGTGCCAGTAGTATAAGGACCGGGACAGGGGATGAAAAACTGTTTTTT
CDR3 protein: CASSIRTGTGDEKLFF

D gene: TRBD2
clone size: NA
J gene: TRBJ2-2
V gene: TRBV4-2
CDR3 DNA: TGTGCCAGCAGCCAAGTCACCCTAGCGGATACCGGGGAGCTGTTTTTT
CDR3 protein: CASSQVTLADTGELFF

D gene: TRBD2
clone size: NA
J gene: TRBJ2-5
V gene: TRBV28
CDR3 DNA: TGTGCCAGCAGTCCCATCGGGGGGCAAGAGACCCAGTACTTC
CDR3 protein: CASSPIGGQETQYF

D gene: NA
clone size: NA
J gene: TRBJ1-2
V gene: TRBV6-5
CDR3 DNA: TGTGCCAGCAGTAGGACAGATTCTAACTATGGCTACACCTTC
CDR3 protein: CASSRTDSNYGYTF

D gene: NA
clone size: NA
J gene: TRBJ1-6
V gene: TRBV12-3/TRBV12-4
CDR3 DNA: TGTGCCAGCAGTTTTTTACAGGATCAAGCCCTCCACTTT
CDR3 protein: CASSFLQDQALHF

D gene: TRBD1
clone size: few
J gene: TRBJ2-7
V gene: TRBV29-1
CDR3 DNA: TGCAGCGTCATGGGACAGAACTACGAGCAGTACTTC
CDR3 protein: CSVMGQNYEQYF

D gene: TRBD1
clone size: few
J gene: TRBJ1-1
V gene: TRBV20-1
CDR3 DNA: TGCAGTGCTAGGTGGGGGACAGGGTCGTGGACTGAAGCTTTCTTT
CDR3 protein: CSARWGTGSWTEAFF

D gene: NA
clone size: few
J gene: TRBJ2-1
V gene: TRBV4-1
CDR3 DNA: TGCGCCAGCAGCCAAGTCGACGCTAGGTGGGGGAACAATGAGCAGTTCTTC
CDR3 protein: CASSQVDARWGNNEQFF

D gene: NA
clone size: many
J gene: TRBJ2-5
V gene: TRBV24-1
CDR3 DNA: TGTGCCACCAGTGCCGCTCTTGGAATCCAAGAGACCCAGTACTTC
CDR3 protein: CATSAALGIQETQYF

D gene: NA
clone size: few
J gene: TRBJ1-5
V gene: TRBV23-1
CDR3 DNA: TGCGCCAGCAGTCAGAGAGGTCGGGTCAATCAGCCCCAGCATTTT
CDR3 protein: CASSQRGRVNQPQHF

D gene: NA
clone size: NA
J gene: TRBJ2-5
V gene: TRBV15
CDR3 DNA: TGTGCCACCAGTTGGGACCACGGGAGCGGGACCCAGTACTTC
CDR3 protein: CATSWDHGSGTQYF

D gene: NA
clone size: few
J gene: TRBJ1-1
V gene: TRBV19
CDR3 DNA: TGTGCCAGTAGCCCCGGGTTGGGGGTTACTGAAGCTTTCTTT
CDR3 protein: CASSPGLGVTEAFF

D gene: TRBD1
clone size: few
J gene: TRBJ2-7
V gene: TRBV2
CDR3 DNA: TGTGCCAGCAGAGGGACAGGGACCTACGAGCAGTACTTC
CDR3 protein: CASRGTGTYEQYF

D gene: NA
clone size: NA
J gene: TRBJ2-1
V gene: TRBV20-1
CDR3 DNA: TGCAGTGTCCACCGGGTGGGTTCTTACAATGAGCAGTTCTTC
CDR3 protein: CSVHRVGSYNEQFF

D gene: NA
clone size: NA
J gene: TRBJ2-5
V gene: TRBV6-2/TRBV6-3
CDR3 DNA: TGTGCCAGCAGCCGGGGCCGAACGGAGGGAGAGACCCAGTACTTC
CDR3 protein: CASSRGRTEGETQYF

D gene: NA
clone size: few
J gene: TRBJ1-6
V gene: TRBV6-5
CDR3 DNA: TGTGCCAGCAGTCCCAGGGGAAAGTCACCCCTCCACTTT
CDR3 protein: CASSPRGKSPLHF